This TCR beta chain stems from a study of blood T cell repertoires in COVID-19. Study information: The United States, Italy and Spain provided the acute and convalescent COVID-19 samples. T cells, B-cell-depleted T cells, or PBMCs supplied cDNA or gDNA.

The germline V gene has CDR1 SGDLS and CDR2 YYNGEE. V gave up 1 base and J gave up 7 bases, with 6 bases separating them. There are 13 residues in the CDR3. Study processing details: Estimated nucleated cell counts came from reference gene primer amplification. The assay was immunoSEQ multiplex PCR, and TCRdb's table has in-frame clones only and misses some. The DNA gave D and trimming, while V, J and clone size come from that table. The sample lists some 78,000 clones, 80% occurring once. This chain joins TRBV9 and TRBJ1-6; no definite D call. Material for sequencing was peripheral blood. This receptor was taken from a man aged 55 to 70 with active or convalescent COVID-19. CDR3 protein: CASSVRANSPLHF. The CDR3 region has the DNA TGTGCCAGCAGCGTACGCGCGAATTCACCCCTCCACTTT.